The present T cell receptor (beta chain) was sequenced within a study of tumor-infiltrating lymphocytes in localized non-small cell lung cancer. Study background: Each patient gave resected tumor and non-adjacent uninvolved lung tissue. Notes on the study in general: Recurrence-free survival showed no association with tumor T-cell fraction. Not all patients were TCR sequenced, owing to tissue quantity. Different pieces of the same tissue were used for each assay.

Measured with immunoSEQ multiplex PCR; TCRdb has only the in-frame clones, and not every one. The table shows 6,000 to 7,000 clones, with roughly 81% occurring only once. Trimming left V 1 base short and J 4 bases short, with 17 bases between. CDR3 length equals 17 residues. CDR1 and CDR2 from the germline V gene are SGHRS and YFSETQ. This clone counts as medium-sized. The antigen remains unidentified. This sequence was found in a human donor with non-small cell lung cancer. The V call is TRBV5-1, the J call TRBJ2-2; D may be TRBD2 (6 bases). Sequenced input: lung tumor tissue. Here the CDR3 reads CASSLPGPSVSTGELFF. CDR3 in DNA: TGCGCCAGCAGCTTGCCGGGGCCTAGCGTTTCCACCGGGGAGCTGTTTTTT. The full variable domain, with the rest looked up from reference TRBV5-1 and TRBJ2-2, is KAGVTQTPRYLIKTRGQQVTLSCSPISGHRSVSWYQQTPGQGLQFLFEYFSETQRNKGNFPGRFSGRQFSNSRSEMNVSTLELGDSALYLCASSLPGPSVSTGELFFGEGSRLTVL.